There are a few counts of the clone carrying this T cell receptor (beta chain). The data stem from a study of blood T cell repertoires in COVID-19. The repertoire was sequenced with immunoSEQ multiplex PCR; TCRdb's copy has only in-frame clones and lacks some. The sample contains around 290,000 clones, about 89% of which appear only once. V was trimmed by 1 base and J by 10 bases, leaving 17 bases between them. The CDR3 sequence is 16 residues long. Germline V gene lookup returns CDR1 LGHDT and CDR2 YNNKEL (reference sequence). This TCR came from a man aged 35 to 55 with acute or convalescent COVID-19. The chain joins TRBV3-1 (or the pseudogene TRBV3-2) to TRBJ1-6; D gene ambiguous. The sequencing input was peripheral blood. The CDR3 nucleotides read TGTGCCAGCAGCCAAGGTCGGGGTGTGGTATGGTCACCCCTCCACTTT. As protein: CASSQGRGVVWSPLHF.